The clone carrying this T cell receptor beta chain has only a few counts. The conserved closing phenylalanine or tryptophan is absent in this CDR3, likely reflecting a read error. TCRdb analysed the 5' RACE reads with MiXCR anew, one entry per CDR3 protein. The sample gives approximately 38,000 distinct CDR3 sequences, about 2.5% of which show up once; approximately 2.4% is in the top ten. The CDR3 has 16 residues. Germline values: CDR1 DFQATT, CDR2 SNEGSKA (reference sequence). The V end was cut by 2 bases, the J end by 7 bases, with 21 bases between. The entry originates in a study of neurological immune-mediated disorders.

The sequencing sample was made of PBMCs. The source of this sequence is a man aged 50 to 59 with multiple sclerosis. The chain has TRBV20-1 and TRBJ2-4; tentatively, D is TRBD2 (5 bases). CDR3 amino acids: CSARSTGLGLGNIQYI. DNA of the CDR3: TGCAGTGCTAGATCAACGGGCCTAGGACTCGGTAACATTCAGTACATC.